This entry is about one T cell receptor beta chain. The sample carries other DNA sequences with the same CDR3. In the original workflow: Reference gene primer amplification yielded estimated nucleated cell counts. Profiled with immunoSEQ multiplex PCR; TCRdb holds only in-frame clones, not every one. The DNA was the basis for D and trimming; V, J and clone size are from that table. The data show a few hundred thousand clones, approximately 91% seen once. These data are taken from a study of blood T cell repertoires in COVID-19. Study as a whole: Spain, Italy and the United States supplied samples that represented acute and convalescent COVID-19. PBMCs, B-cell-depleted T cells, or T cells provided the cDNA or gDNA that made up the material.

V lost 4 bases, J lost 6 bases, and 7 bases lay in between. The CDR3 is made up of 11 amino acids. The germline V gene encodes CDR1 KGHSH and CDR2 LQKENI. The clonotype originates from a woman in her sixties with acute or convalescent COVID-19. Sequencing was carried out using peripheral blood. The chain couples TRBV18 to TRBJ2-7; D remains unclear. CDR3 residues: CASSLQSEQYF. The CDR3 DNA reads TGTGCCAGCTCACTACAGAGCGAGCAGTACTTC.